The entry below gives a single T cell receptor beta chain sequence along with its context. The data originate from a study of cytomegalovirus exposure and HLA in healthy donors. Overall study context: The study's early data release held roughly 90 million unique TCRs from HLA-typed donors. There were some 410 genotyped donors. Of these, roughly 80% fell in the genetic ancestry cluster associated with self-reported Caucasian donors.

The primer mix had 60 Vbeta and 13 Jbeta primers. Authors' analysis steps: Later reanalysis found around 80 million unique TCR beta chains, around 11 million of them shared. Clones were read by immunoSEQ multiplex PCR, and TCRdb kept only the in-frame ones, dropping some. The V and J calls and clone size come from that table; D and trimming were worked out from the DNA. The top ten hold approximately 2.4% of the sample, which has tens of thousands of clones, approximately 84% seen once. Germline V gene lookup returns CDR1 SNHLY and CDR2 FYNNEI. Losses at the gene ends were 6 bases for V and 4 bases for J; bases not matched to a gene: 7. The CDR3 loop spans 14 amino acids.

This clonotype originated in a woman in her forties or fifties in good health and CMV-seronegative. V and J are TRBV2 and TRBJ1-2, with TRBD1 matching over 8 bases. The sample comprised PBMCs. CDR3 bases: TGTGCCAGCAGAAAAGGACAGGGTGTCTATGGCTACACCTTC. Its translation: CASRKGQGVYGYTF.